The clone carrying this T cell receptor beta chain appeared a few times. Method: immunoSEQ multiplex PCR; TCRdb's copy keeps in-frame clones and lacks some. The sample comprises approximately 300,000 clones, around 91% of which are singletons, and under 1.1% rests with the top ten. This specimen comes from a study of blood T cell repertoires in COVID-19. The CDR3 spans 14 residues. Trimming cost V 4 bases and J 3 bases, with 10 bases left between them. Germline V CDR1 and CDR2: SGHTA, FQGTGA. The V call is TRBV7-3, the J call TRBJ1-5, with unresolved D. Sequencing used peripheral blood. This clonotype originated in a woman aged 40 to 50 with COVID-19, enrolled during active disease. The CDR3 reads CASSSDTHNQPQHF. The CDR3 DNA reads as TGTGCCAGCAGCTCCGACACCCACAATCAGCCCCAGCATTTT.